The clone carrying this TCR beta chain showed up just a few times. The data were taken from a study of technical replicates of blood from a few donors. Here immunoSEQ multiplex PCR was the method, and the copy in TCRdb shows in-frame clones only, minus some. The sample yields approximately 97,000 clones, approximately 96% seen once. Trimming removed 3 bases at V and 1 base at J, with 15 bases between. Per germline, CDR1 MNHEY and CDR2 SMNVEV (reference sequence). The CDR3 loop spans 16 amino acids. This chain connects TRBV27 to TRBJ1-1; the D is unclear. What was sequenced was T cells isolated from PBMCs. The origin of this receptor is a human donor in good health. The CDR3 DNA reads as TGTGCCAGCAGTTTCTTACAGCCTCCACCGAACACTGAAGCTTTCTTT. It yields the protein CASSFLQPPPNTEAFF.